The 9 T cell receptor beta chains in this list originate from one sample, sequenced in a study of T cells in Graves' hyperthyroidism and ophthalmopathy (dated by TCRdb to between 2018 and 2021). The library was prepared using multiplex PCR. Data came from an Illumina HiSeq 2000. Amplification of TCR beta CDR3 regions was carried out from RNA transcripts. For the first round of RT-PCR on the TCR CDR3, the HTBI primer set was used together with the Qiagen OneStep RT-PCR kit. TCRdb passed the public sequencing reads through fastp at Q25 and MiXCR, retaining productive beta sequences. Every entry covers one CDR3 protein and lists the most common genes and DNA from its rows. Counted in this sample were about 400,000 distinct CDR3 sequences; about 16% of them appeared once. Over 25% of the sample comes from the top ten. Sequencing used blood. The receptors were sampled from a woman aged 25 to 39 with Graves' hyperthyroidism.

This chain links TRBV15 with TRBJ1-5; D might be TRBD1 (6 bases). CDR1 and CDR2 from the germline V gene are LNHNV and YYDKDF (reference sequence). The V end lost 0 bases, the J end lost 5 bases, and 23 bases lay between the germline ends. CDR3 length equals 19 residues. CDR3 amino acids: CATSRDFPLSGAGYQPQHF. CDR3 DNA sequence: TGTGCCACCAGCAGAGATTTCCCACTCTCGGGGGCGGGGTATCAGCCCCAGCATTTT.

This clonotype has at least ten counts. The chain links TRBV18 to TRBJ2-7, with 8 bases lining up with TRBD2. The junction had 15 bases not matched to a gene; V was cut back by 5 bases and J by 3 bases. There are 17 residues in the CDR3. Germline loops: CDR1 KGHSH, CDR2 LQKENI. CDR3 sequence (DNA): TGTGCCAGCTCATCGGACTTAGCGGGAACTCTTGTCTACGAGCAGTACTTC. Translation gives CASSSDLAGTLVYEQYF.

This clonotype was seen a handful of times. The chain carries TRBV25-1 and TRBJ2-5; D is undetermined. The V gene's germline CDR1 is MGHDK and CDR2 SYGVNS. V was shortened by 8 bases and J by 1 base, with 14 bases between the two germline ends. This CDR3 spans 14 amino acids. As DNA, the CDR3 is TGTGCCAGCTCGGAAGGCATCCCCCAAGAGACCCAGTACTTC. Translation gives CASSEGIPQETQYF.

This clonotype has a single count. A read error may explain this, as a much larger clone is one base away. The J gene is TRBJ1-1, the V gene TRBV27; perhaps TRBD1 as D (5 bases). Germline V CDR1 and CDR2: MNHEY, SMNVEV (reference sequence). There are 16 residues in the CDR3. With 5 bases removed from V and 0 bases from J, the gap between germline ends came to 16 bases. The CDR3 bases are TGTGCCAGCAGTAGATCAGGGTCCAGGGTGAACACTGAAGCTTTCTTT. Protein sequence: CASSRSGSRVNTEAFF.

The table lists this clonotype with many counts. The chain employs TRBV6-1 and TRBJ2-1; TRBD1 aligns across 8 bases. The CDR3 totals 16 residues. With V trimmed by 7 bases and J by 7 bases, 15 bases remained unmatched. The germline gives CDR1 MNHNS, CDR2 SASEGT. The CDR3 sequence: CASNQSPDRDWNEQFF. Here the CDR3 DNA reads TGTGCCAGCAACCAGTCCCCGGACAGGGATTGGAATGAGCAGTTCTTC.

The chain is built from TRBV20-1 and TRBJ2-2; weak D call: TRBD1 (6 bases). Germline V lookup: CDR1 DFQATT, CDR2 SNEGSKA (reference sequence). Trimming removed 6 bases from V and 3 bases from J, with 17 bases in between. CDR3 length: 15 amino acids. The CDR3 is CSARTRGSHTGELFF. The DNA for the CDR3 is TGCAGTGCGCGCACGAGGGGGAGTCACACCGGGGAGCTGTTTTTT.

This clonotype was detected ten times or more. The J gene is TRBJ2-1, the V gene TRBV24-1, with a tentative D call TRBD1 (6 bases). Looked up from germline, CDR1 is KGHDR and CDR2 is SFDVKD. The CDR3 extends over 14 amino acids. V gave up 4 bases and J gave up 5 bases, with 11 bases separating them. The CDR3 loop is CATSDPRGNNEQFF. The CDR3 nucleotides are TGTGCCACCAGTGACCCCAGGGGTAACAATGAGCAGTTCTTC.

This clonotype has ten or more counts. The chain is built from TRBV6-1 and TRBJ2-3, with 7 bases identical to TRBD2. V gave up 8 bases and J gave up 1 base; unmatched junction bases: 6. The CDR3 is made up of 14 amino acids. CDR1 is MNHNS, CDR2 SASEGT, per germline. The CDR3 loop is CASSGLAGTDTQYF. DNA for the CDR3: TGTGCCAGCTCAGGGCTAGCGGGCACAGATACGCAGTATTTT.

This clonotype was recorded a few times. The chain has TRBV18 and TRBJ2-3, with 11 bases identical to TRBD2. The germline CDR1 and CDR2 sequences are KGHSH and LQKENI. With V trimmed by 3 bases and J by 4 bases, 12 bases remained unmatched. This CDR3 spans 18 amino acids. The CDR3 loop reads CASSPPRGLAGGSDTQYF. In DNA, the CDR3 is TGTGCCAGCTCACCCCCCCGGGGTCTAGCGGGAGGCTCAGATACGCAGTATTTT.